The 24 T cell receptor beta chains presented below share a single source sample, sequenced in a study of cytomegalovirus exposure and HLA in healthy donors. The PCR ran on 60 Vbeta and 13 Jbeta primers. Profiling relied on immunoSEQ multiplex PCR, and the TCRdb table lists in-frame clones only, not all of them. The table shows about 180,000 clones, with more than 65% occurring only once. The sample consisted of PBMCs. Receptors originate from a woman aged 25 to 39 in good health and CMV-seropositive.

V gene TRBV28 combines with J gene TRBJ1-5, with D perhaps matching TRBD1 (5 bases). Germline lookup yields CDR1 MDHEN and CDR2 SYDVKM. Deletions cut 5 bases from V and 6 bases from J, with 20 bases between. CDR3 size: 16 residues. In DNA, the CDR3 is TGTGCCAGCAGTCGGACCCGGCAGGGTTTCATTCAGCCCCAGCATTTT. Encoded protein: CASSRTRQGFIQPQHF.

This clone has just one count. The CDR3 is CASSEGSFYEQYF. The CDR3, as DNA: TGTGCCAGCAGTGAAGGCAGTTTCTACGAGCAGTACTTC. V and J are TRBV2 and TRBJ2-7, with unresolved D. The V gene's germline CDR1 is SNHLY and CDR2 FYNNEI. CDR3 length equals 13 residues. V gave up 1 base and J gave up 3 bases, with 7 bases separating them.

This chain joins TRBV6-6 and TRBJ1-5; D unresolved. The CDR3 is 15 amino acids. The V end was cut by 7 bases, the J end by 0 bases, with 13 bases between. Germline V gene data show CDR1 as MNHNY and CDR2 as SVGAGI (reference sequence). Written as DNA, the CDR3 is TGTGCCAGCACCCCGGGTCCTTATAGCAATCAGCCCCAGCATTTT. Translated: CASTPGPYSNQPQHF.

This chain joins TRBV4-3 and TRBJ1-2, with a tentative D call TRBD1 (5 bases). The CDR3 loop spans 13 amino acids. The V gene lost 3 bases and the J gene lost 3 bases, with 8 bases spanning the gap. Germline V gene sequence: CDR1 LGHNA, CDR2 YSLEER. As DNA, the CDR3 is TGCGCCAGCAGCCAGCAGGGCTACTATGGCTACACCTTC. It is translated as CASSQQGYYGYTF.

About this clone: Other DNA sequences in the sample encode the same CDR3. The chain links TRBV27 to TRBJ1-6; D might be TRBD1 (5 bases). V was shortened by 3 bases and J by 11 bases, with 14 bases between the two germline ends. The CDR3 spans 14 residues. Germline V gene data show CDR1 as MNHEY and CDR2 as SMNVEV (reference sequence). The CDR3 DNA reads as TGTGCCAGCAGTTTGGGGCAGGTACTAACACCCCTCCACTTT. Translating gives CASSLGQVLTPLHF.

This rearrangement joins TRBV4-2 to TRBJ1-3; 7 nucleotides align to TRBD1. Germline V gene lookup returns CDR1 LGHNA and CDR2 YNFKEQ. The CDR3 loop spans 15 amino acids. J gave up 4 bases and V 3 bases, and 6 bases lay outside the gene matches. CDR3 nucleotides: TGTGCCAGCAGCCATAACAGGGGAGGCGGAAACACCATATATTTT. Translated: CASSHNRGGGNTIYF.

This sequence joins TRBV21-1 and TRBJ2-1; TRBD2 is the table's D call, not checked against the DNA. TRBV21-1 is deemed a pseudogene. The CDR3 sequence is 13 residues long. CDR3 region: CASSTSPRDEQFF. The CDR3 nucleotides are TGTGCCAGCAGCACCTCCCCCCGGGATGAGCAGTTCTTC.

This clone was seen only a few times. This rearrangement joins TRBV4-3 to TRBJ1-6; 7 nucleotides align to TRBD1. CDR3 length: 15 residues. The J segment lost 10 bases and the V segment lost 0 bases, leaving 6 bases of the junction unmatched. From germline, CDR1 is LGHNA and CDR2 YSLEER. Here the CDR3 DNA reads TGCGCCAGCAGCCAAGACCCAGGGGGGACGTCACCCCTCCACTTT. This codes for CASSQDPGGTSPLHF.

This clone has more than one count but fewer than ten. The chain links TRBV11-3 to TRBJ2-5; D gene ambiguous. The V gene's germline CDR1 is SGHNT and CDR2 YENEEA. The V end lost 8 bases, the J end lost 5 bases, and 15 bases lay between the germline ends. CDR3 size: 13 residues. The CDR3 DNA follows: TGTGCCAGCGGAATTATTTTCGGGGAGACCCAGTACTTC. This translates into CASGIIFGETQYF.

The gene calls are TRBV6-6 and TRBJ1-2; no clear D gene. Trimming took 7 bases from V and 0 from J, leaving 6 bases between them. The germline CDR1 and CDR2 sequences are MNHNY and SVGAGI (reference sequence). CDR3 length: 12 amino acids. The CDR3 region has the DNA TGTGCCAGCACCGGTCCTAACTATGGCTACACCTTC. It yields the protein CASTGPNYGYTF.

CDR3 DNA sequence: TGTGCCAGCAGCCCACGAGTAGCGGGGGGGCAAGAGACCCAGTACTTC. It specifies CASSPRVAGGQETQYF. The V and J genes are TRBV5-4 and TRBJ2-5; 11 bases align to TRBD2. The V gene's germline CDR1 is SGHNT and CDR2 YYREEE (reference sequence). With 4 bases clipped from V and 2 bases from J, the junction kept 7 bases outside the gene matches. The CDR3 extends over 16 amino acids.

The V call is TRBV30, the J call TRBJ1-3; 11 nucleotides line up with TRBD1. The CDR3 loop spans 15 amino acids. The V and J ends lost 3 bases and 4 bases, in that order; junction bases with no gene match: 5. Germline CDR1 reads GTSNPN; CDR2 reads SVGIG (reference sequence). CDR3 amino acids: CAWRRDRGSGNTIYF. CDR3 nucleotide sequence: TGTGCCTGGAGAAGGGACAGGGGGAGCGGAAACACCATATATTTT. The whole variable domain, remainder taken from reference TRBV30 and TRBJ1-3, is SQTIHQWPATLVQPVGSPLSLECTVEGTSNPNLYWYRQAAGRGLQLLFYSVGIGQISSEVPQNLSASRPQDRQFILSSKKLLLSDSGFYLCAWRRDRGSGNTIYFGEGSWLTVV.

V gene TRBV5-1 combines with J gene TRBJ2-5; 8 bases are a match to TRBD1. From germline, CDR1 is SGHRS and CDR2 YFSETQ. V lost 0 bases and J lost 5; bases outside the gene matches: 6. The CDR3 consists of 15 residues. CDR3 sequence (DNA): TGCGCCAGCAGCTTGGGGACAGGGAGGTACGAGACCCAGTACTTC. It codes for CASSLGTGRYETQYF.

The chain combines TRBV7-9 with TRBJ2-7; 7 bases align to TRBD1. The CDR3 totals 15 residues. In germline, CDR1 is SEHNR, CDR2 FQNEAQ (reference sequence). V shed 5 bases, J shed 3 bases, and the junction held 10 bases outside the gene matches. In DNA, the CDR3 is TGTGCCAGCAGCACCCCAGACAGGGCGGGCTACGAGCAGTACTTC. It yields the protein CASSTPDRAGYEQYF.

This chain uses TRBV5-6 with TRBJ1-5; 9 bases match TRBD1. CDR1 is SGHDT and CDR2 is YYEEEE in the germline V gene. The CDR3 sequence is 15 residues long. Unmatched junction bases numbered 2, after V lost 2 bases and J lost 2 bases. This chain's CDR3 is CASSFGDRGNQPQHF. Here the CDR3 DNA reads TGTGCCAGCAGCTTTGGGGACAGGGGCAATCAGCCCCAGCATTTT.

V and J are TRBV6-6 and TRBJ1-4, with a tentative D call TRBD1 (5 bases). Germline V gives CDR1 MNHNY, CDR2 SVGAGI (reference sequence). V lost 5 bases and J lost 8, with 15 bases in between. The CDR3 has 14 amino acids. The CDR3 reads CASSPRAVREKLFF. Written as DNA, the CDR3 is TGTGCCAGCAGTCCCAGGGCGGTAAGAGAAAAACTGTTTTTT.

Turning to this clone: The junction departs from the called germline gene at one end, perhaps through a read error. V gene TRBV7-2 combines with J gene TRBJ2-1, with 9 bases identical to TRBD1. The CDR3 is 16 amino acids. Per germline, CDR1 SGHTA and CDR2 FQGNSA. CDR3 DNA sequence: TGTGCCAGCAGCCTAGCTGGGACAGGGACCTACAATGAGCAGTTCTTC. Its translation is CASSLAGTGTYNEQFF.

The chain is built from TRBV20-1 and TRBJ2-5; tentatively, D is TRBD2 (5 bases). This CDR3 has 11 amino acids. V was cut by 0 bases and J by 8 bases, with 7 bases left in between. In germline, CDR1 is DFQATT, CDR2 SNEGSKA (reference sequence). The CDR3 loop reads CSARERGTQYF. The CDR3 nucleotides read TGCAGTGCTAGAGAACGGGGAACCCAGTACTTC.

The V call is TRBV5-1, the J call TRBJ1-3; D not resolved. The V end lost 1 base, the J end lost 0 bases, and 8 bases lay between the germline ends. This CDR3 has 15 amino acids. The V gene's germline CDR1 is SGHRS and CDR2 YFSETQ. The CDR3 DNA is TGCGCCAGCAGCTTGCGCGGAGACTCTGGAAACACCATATATTTT. Its translation: CASSLRGDSGNTIYF. Full variable domain (outside the CDR3, taken from reference TRBV5-1 and TRBJ1-3): KAGVTQTPRYLIKTRGQQVTLSCSPISGHRSVSWYQQTPGQGLQFLFEYFSETQRNKGNFPGRFSGRQFSNSRSEMNVSTLELGDSALYLCASSLRGDSGNTIYFGEGSWLTVV.

V is TRBV18 and J is TRBJ2-7, with D tentatively TRBD2 (5 bases). Germline CDR1 is KGHSH and CDR2 is LQKENI. Trimming took 5 bases from V and 0 from J, leaving 14 bases between them. The CDR3 length is 15 residues. This CDR3 is CASSGKAGVSYEQYF. CDR3 bases: TGTGCCAGCTCAGGGAAGGCCGGGGTCTCCTACGAGCAGTACTTC.

This clone was counted once. V and J are TRBV18 and TRBJ2-1, with 8 bases fitting TRBD2. Germline V lookup: CDR1 KGHSH, CDR2 LQKENI. V shed 6 bases and J 16 bases; nucleotides not matched to a gene: 8. The CDR3 loop spans 11 amino acids. For the CDR3, the DNA is TGTGCCAGCTCCCCAGATAGCGGGGTTTTCTTC. Its protein product is CASSPDSGVFF.

V is TRBV6-5 and J is TRBJ2-2, with 12 bases identical to TRBD2. This CDR3 has 16 amino acids. The V gene end was trimmed by 4 bases and the J gene end by 7 bases; junction bases not matched to a gene: 7. CDR1 is MNHEY and CDR2 is SVGAGI in the germline V gene. CDR3 in DNA: TGTGCCAGCAGTTCCGCTAGCGGGGGGGCGTTCGGGGAGCTGTTTTTT. This gives the protein CASSSASGGAFGELFF.

This chain links TRBV2 with TRBJ1-6, with D perhaps TRBD1 (6 bases). Per germline, CDR1 SNHLY and CDR2 FYNNEI. The CDR3 length is 13 residues. V lost 5 bases, J lost 8 bases, and 10 bases lay in between. DNA for the CDR3: TGTGCCAGCAGTCAGGGGCCGGATTCACCCCTCCACTTT. Residues: CASSQGPDSPLHF.

Worth noting for this clone: This CDR3 is also generated by other DNA sequences in the sample. The chain is built from TRBV28 and TRBJ2-7, with TRBD1 identical over 9 bases. V shed 5 bases and J 3 bases; nucleotides not matched to a gene: 8. Looked up from germline, CDR1 is MDHEN and CDR2 is SYDVKM. The CDR3 contains 15 residues. CDR3 loop: CASSGGGQGFYEQYF. CDR3 nucleotide sequence: TGTGCCAGCAGTGGGGGGGGACAGGGTTTCTACGAGCAGTACTTC.